The clone carrying this T cell receptor (beta chain) has at least ten counts. No antigen is known for it. This sample was included in a study of T cells in Graves' hyperthyroidism and ophthalmopathy. As for the study in general: Peripheral blood was secured at the point of initial diagnosis, before any treatment.

From RNA transcripts, TCR beta CDR3 regions were amplified. First-round RT-PCR with HTBI primers amplified the TCR CDR3 region. Each CDR3 protein gets one entry after TCRdb re-called the multiplex PCR reads with MiXCR. The sample records about 370,000 distinct CDR3 sequences, nearly 15% being singletons. This CDR3 is 15 amino acids long. Trimming removed 4 bases from V and 2 bases from J; junction bases left unmatched: 4. Germline V CDR1 and CDR2: SNHLY, FYNNEI. Lactation, pregnancy, other autoimmune disease or uncontrolled infection led to exclusion of patients. Over 8 ml fresh peripheral blood yielded the PBMCs. Findings of the study overall: Researchers found most expanded thyroid clonotypes above 0.001 in blood as well.

Material for sequencing was blood. The chain combines TRBV2 with TRBJ2-3; the match to TRBD1 covers 9 bases. The source of this sequence is a woman in her sixties or seventies with Graves' ophthalmopathy. The CDR3 is CASSGDRENTDTQYF. The CDR3 DNA sequence: TGTGCCAGCAGTGGGGACAGGGAAAACACAGATACGCAGTATTTT.